This entry describes one TCR beta chain. The antigen is undetermined. This specimen belongs to a study of vaccination and CD4 T cells after COVID-19. The V gene end was trimmed by 5 bases and the J gene end by 7 bases; junction bases not matched to a gene: 6. CDR1 is SGHTA, CDR2 FQGTGA, per germline. The CDR3 totals 13 residues. Treatment indicated: approximately 10-day PBMC culture with coronavirus spike peptide pools or control peptides (ViraFEST assay). An Oncomine TCR Beta short-read assay was used to sequence the DNA from cultured CD4+ T cells. One entry per CDR3 protein results from TCRdb running MiXCR on the PCR reads. The sample shows roughly 13,000 distinct CDR3 sequences, approximately 45% of them seen only once.

This TCR was sampled from a human donor with COVID-19. The chain employs TRBV7-3 and TRBJ2-5, with 8 nucleotides matching TRBD1. The sequenced sample consisted of cultured CD4+ T cells from blood. The CDR3 is CASSPRGQGTQYF. The CDR3 coding sequence is TGTGCCAGCAGCCCCAGGGGGCAGGGGACCCAGTACTTC. Combining the CDR3 with reference TRBV7-3 and TRBJ2-5 gives the whole variable domain GAGVSQTPSNKVTEKGKYVELRCDPISGHTALYWYRQSLGQGPEFLIYFQGTGAADDSGLPNDRFFAVRPEGSVSTLKIQRTERGDSAVYLCASSPRGQGTQYFGPGTRLLVL.